The 12 T cell receptor beta chains reported below all come from one sample, sequenced in a study of cytomegalovirus exposure and HLA in healthy donors. Generated by immunoSEQ multiplex PCR, the TCRdb table keeps only in-frame clones and is missing some. The profile shows about 110,000 clones, 90% to 96% of them singletons. The sample was PBMCs. The receptors come from a woman younger than 30 in good health and CMV-seronegative.

The chain recombines TRBV12-5 with TRBJ1-3; D remains ambiguous. Trimming took off 7 bases at V and 4 bases at J, with 14 bases between the two ends. CDR3 size: 14 residues. Germline CDR1 LGHNT, CDR2 FRNRAP. CDR3 amino acids: CASVLSASGNTIYF. CDR3 nucleotides: TGTGCTAGTGTCCTGTCAGCGAGCGGAAACACCATATATTTT.

The chain has TRBV7-9 and TRBJ1-1; D is perhaps TRBD1 (5 bases). Germline V gene data show CDR1 as SEHNR and CDR2 as FQNEAQ (reference sequence). Trimming removed 8 bases at V and 1 base at J, with 17 bases between. The CDR3 runs to 15 residues. In nucleotides, the CDR3 is TGTGCCAGCGATTCTATTTGGACACCGAACACTGAAGCTTTCTTT. Encoded protein: CASDSIWTPNTEAFF.

The V and J genes are TRBV14 and TRBJ1-1; no clear D. Between the trimmed V and J ends, which lost 4 bases and 0 bases, there was a span of 9 bases. The V gene's germline CDR1 is SGHDN and CDR2 FVKESK. This CDR3 contains 14 residues. The CDR3 sequence: CASSPGLMNTEAFF. In DNA, the CDR3 is TGTGCCAGCAGCCCCGGTCTGATGAACACTGAAGCTTTCTTT. Together with reference TRBV14 and TRBJ1-1, the CDR3 gives the full variable domain: EAGVTQFPSHSVIEKGQTVTLRCDPISGHDNLYWYRRVMGKEIKFLLHFVKESKQDESGMPNNRFLAERTGGTYSTLKVQPAELEDSGVYFCASSPGLMNTEAFFGQGTRLTVV.

This rearrangement joins TRBV28 to TRBJ2-7; D is ambiguous. The CDR3 extends over 12 amino acids. Germline loops: CDR1 MDHEN, CDR2 SYDVKM. The V gene lost 2 bases and the J gene lost 5 bases, with 7 bases spanning the gap. CDR3 nucleotides: TGTGCCAGCAGTTTACGGTTAGACGAGCAGTACTTC. Its protein is CASSLRLDEQYF. Complete variable domain (other parts from reference TRBV28 and TRBJ2-7): DVKVTQSSRYLVKRTGEKVFLECVQDMDHENMFWYRQDPGLGLRLIYFSYDVKMKEKGDIPEGYSVSREKKERFSLILESASTNQTSMYLCASSLRLDEQYFGPGTRLTVT.

The chain couples TRBV7-8 to TRBJ1-1; 7 positions agree with TRBD1. V trimming: 5 bases; J trimming: 0 bases; junction bases outside the gene matches: 9. The CDR3 sequence is 16 residues long. The germline V gene has CDR1 SGHVS and CDR2 FQNEAQ. The CDR3 DNA reads TGTGCCAGCAGCCCGCGACAGGGTGGGCTGAACACTGAAGCTTTCTTT. Its translation is CASSPRQGGLNTEAFF.

The gene calls are TRBV4-1 and TRBJ2-1; maybe TRBD2 (6 bases). The CDR3 extends over 15 amino acids. The V gene's germline CDR1 is MGHRA and CDR2 YSYEKL. Trimming removed 2 bases from V and 0 bases from J, with 8 bases in between. CDR3 nucleotides: TGCGCCAGCAGCCAATCCGGGAGCTCCTACAATGAGCAGTTCTTC. Amino acids: CASSQSGSSYNEQFF.

The V call is TRBV30, the J call TRBJ2-5; D is unresolved. Germline V gives CDR1 GTSNPN, CDR2 SVGIG (reference sequence). The CDR3 covers 13 residues. Trimming took 5 bases from V and 3 from J, leaving 13 bases between them. CDR3 loop: CAWEQKNKETQYF. In DNA, the CDR3 is TGTGCCTGGGAACAGAAGAATAAAGAGACCCAGTACTTC.

V is TRBV28 and J is TRBJ2-3; maybe TRBD2 (6 bases). This CDR3 comprises 16 residues. Trimming left V 5 bases short and J 3 bases short, with 18 bases between. CDR1 is MDHEN, CDR2 SYDVKM, per germline. CDR3 protein: CASSRGTRAQTDTQYF. The DNA of the CDR3 is TGTGCCAGCAGTCGGGGGACCCGTGCGCAAACAGATACGCAGTATTTT.

This sequence joins TRBV7-9 and TRBJ1-6; maybe TRBD1 (5 bases). V lost 1 base to trimming and J lost 7 bases, with 11 bases between them. CDR3 length: 15 residues. The V gene's germline CDR1 is SEHNR and CDR2 FQNEAQ (reference sequence). The CDR3 coding sequence is TGTGCCAGCAGCTTAGATCAGGGTTGGAATTCACCCCTCCACTTT. Amino acids: CASSLDQGWNSPLHF. Combining the CDR3 with reference TRBV7-9 and TRBJ1-6 gives the whole variable domain DTGVSQNPRHKITKRGQNVTFRCDPISEHNRLYWYRQTLGQGPEFLTYFQNEAQLEKSRLLSDRFSAERPKGSFSTLEIQRTEQGDSAMYLCASSLDQGWNSPLHFGNGTRLTVT.

This chain's CDR3 is CASSSDRDSLYEQFF. DNA for the CDR3: TGTGCCAGCAGTTCCGACAGGGATTCTTTATATGAGCAGTTCTTC. The chain uses TRBV25-1 and TRBJ2-1; 7 bases line up with TRBD1. V dropped 5 bases and J dropped 8; count of bases not matched to a gene: 12. The CDR3 is 15 residues long. CDR1 is MGHDK and CDR2 is SYGVNS in the germline V gene.

The CDR3 coding sequence is TGTGCCAGCAGTGAAACGTATTCAGGGGGTTATGGCTACACCTTC. This translates into CASSETYSGGYGYTF. The V call is TRBV6-1, the J call TRBJ1-2; 7 bases agree with TRBD1. This CDR3 spans 15 amino acids. CDR1 MNHNS and CDR2 SASEGT come from the germline V gene. V lost 2 bases to trimming and J lost 5 bases; unmatched junction nucleotides: 8.

The rearrangement links TRBV5-1 to TRBJ1-5; D remains ambiguous. V lost 0 bases and J 5 bases, leaving 9 bases between the germline ends. Germline V CDR1 and CDR2: SGHRS, YFSETQ. The CDR3 has 14 amino acids. CDR3 coding DNA: TGCGCCAGCAGCTTGGCTGGCGGCCATCAGCCCCAGCATTTT. Its protein product is CASSLAGGHQPQHF.